The TCR beta chain described here comes from a study of shared clonotypes between healthy human individuals. The study's findings and limits: Incomplete sequencing of sorted subsets was indicated by rarefaction despite large depth. The expectation was that sequencing depth would affect clonotype sharing among donors. Generation probabilities of non-shared clonotypes were lower (relative to those shared by all four donors).

The authors divided CD4+ cells into CD45RA+ naive and CD45RA-negative memory subsets. Libraries were prepared by immunoSEQ multiplex PCR; TCRdb keeps only in-frame clonotypes and omits some of them. The repertoire includes about 980,000 clones, approximately 80% of them detected once, and approximately 1.5% sits in the top ten. CDR3 size: 15 residues. Germline V gene data show CDR1 as LNHDA and CDR2 as SQIVND (reference sequence). The V gene lost 0 bases and the J gene lost 2 bases, with 8 bases spanning the gap. This clone was found many times. Its antigen is not known. Other DNA sequences in this sample translate to the same CDR3.

This receptor was obtained from a man aged 18 to 30 in good health. The chain is built from TRBV19 and TRBJ2-1; D possibly matches TRBD1 or TRBD2 (5 bases each). The sequenced material came from memory CD4+ T cells sorted from blood. Subset indicated: CD45RA-negative fraction. CDR3 amino acids: CASSIEGTTYNEQFF. For the CDR3, the DNA is TGTGCCAGTAGTATAGAGGGGACCACCTACAATGAGCAGTTCTTC.